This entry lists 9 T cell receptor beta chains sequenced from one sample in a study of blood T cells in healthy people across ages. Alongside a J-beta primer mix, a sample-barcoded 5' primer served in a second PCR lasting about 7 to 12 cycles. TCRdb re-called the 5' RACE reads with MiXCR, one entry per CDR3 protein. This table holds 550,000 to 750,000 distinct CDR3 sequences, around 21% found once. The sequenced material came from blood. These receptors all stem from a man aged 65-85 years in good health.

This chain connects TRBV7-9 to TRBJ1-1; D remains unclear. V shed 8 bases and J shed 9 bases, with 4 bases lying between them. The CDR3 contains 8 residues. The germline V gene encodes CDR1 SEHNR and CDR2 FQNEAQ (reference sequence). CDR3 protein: CASGKAFF. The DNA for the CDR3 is TGTGCCAGCGGCAAAGCTTTCTTT.

The CDR3 DNA is TGTGCCACCAGCAGAGAAGGGACATCGGGGGCCAACGTCCTGACTTTC. It yields the protein CATSREGTSGANVLTF. The chain has TRBV15 and TRBJ2-6; possibly TRBD1 for D (6 bases). CDR1 is LNHNV, CDR2 YYDKDF, per germline (reference sequence). V lost 0 bases and J 4 bases, leaving 10 bases between the germline ends. The length of the CDR3 is 16 residues.

This CDR3 is CAIGRLAGGVGYNEQFF. Written as DNA, the CDR3 is TGTGCCATCGGGAGGCTAGCGGGAGGGGTGGGTTACAATGAGCAGTTCTTC. This sequence joins TRBV10-3 and TRBJ2-1; the match to TRBD2 covers 12 bases. V was pared by 8 bases and J by 4 bases, with 12 bases of the junction left unmatched. CDR3 length: 17 amino acids. Germline V gene data show CDR1 as ENHRY and CDR2 as SYGVKD.

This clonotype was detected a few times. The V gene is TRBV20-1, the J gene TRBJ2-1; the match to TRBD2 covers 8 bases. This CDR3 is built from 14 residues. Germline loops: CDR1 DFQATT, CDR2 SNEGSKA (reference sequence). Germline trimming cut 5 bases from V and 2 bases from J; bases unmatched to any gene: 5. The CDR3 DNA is TGCAGTGCTGATACGGGACTAGCCTACAATGAGCAGTTCTTC. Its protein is CSADTGLAYNEQFF.

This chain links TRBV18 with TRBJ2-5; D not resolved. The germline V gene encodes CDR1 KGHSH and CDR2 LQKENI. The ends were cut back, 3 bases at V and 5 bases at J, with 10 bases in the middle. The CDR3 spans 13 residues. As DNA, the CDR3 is TGTGCCAGCTCACCTTCGAATATCGAGACCCAGTACTTC. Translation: CASSPSNIETQYF.

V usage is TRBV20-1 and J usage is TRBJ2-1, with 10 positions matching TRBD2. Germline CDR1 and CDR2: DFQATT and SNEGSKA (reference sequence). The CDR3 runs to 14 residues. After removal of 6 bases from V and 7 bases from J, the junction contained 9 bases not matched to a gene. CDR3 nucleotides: TGCAGTGCCATGCGGCTAGCGGGAGTAAATGAGCAGTTCTTC. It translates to CSAMRLAGVNEQFF.

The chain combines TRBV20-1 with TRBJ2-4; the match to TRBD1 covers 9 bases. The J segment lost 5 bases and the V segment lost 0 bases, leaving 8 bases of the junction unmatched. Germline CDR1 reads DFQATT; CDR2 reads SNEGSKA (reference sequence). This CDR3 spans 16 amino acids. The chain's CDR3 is CSAREWRQGVENIQYF. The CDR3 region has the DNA TGCAGTGCTAGAGAGTGGAGACAGGGGGTCGAAAACATTCAGTACTTC.

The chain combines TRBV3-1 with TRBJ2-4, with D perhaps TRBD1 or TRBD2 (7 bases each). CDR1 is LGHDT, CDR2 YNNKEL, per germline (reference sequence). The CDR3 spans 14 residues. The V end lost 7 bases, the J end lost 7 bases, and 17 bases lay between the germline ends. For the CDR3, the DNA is TGTGCCAGCACCCAGGGGAGGGGGCCGAACATTCAGTACTTC. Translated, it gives CASTQGRGPNIQYF.

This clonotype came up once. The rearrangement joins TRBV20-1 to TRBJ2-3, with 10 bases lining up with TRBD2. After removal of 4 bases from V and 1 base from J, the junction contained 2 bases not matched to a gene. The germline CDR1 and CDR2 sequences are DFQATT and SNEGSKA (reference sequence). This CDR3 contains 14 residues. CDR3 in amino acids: CSAIAGGGTDTQYF. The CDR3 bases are TGCAGTGCTATAGCGGGAGGCGGCACAGATACGCAGTATTTT.